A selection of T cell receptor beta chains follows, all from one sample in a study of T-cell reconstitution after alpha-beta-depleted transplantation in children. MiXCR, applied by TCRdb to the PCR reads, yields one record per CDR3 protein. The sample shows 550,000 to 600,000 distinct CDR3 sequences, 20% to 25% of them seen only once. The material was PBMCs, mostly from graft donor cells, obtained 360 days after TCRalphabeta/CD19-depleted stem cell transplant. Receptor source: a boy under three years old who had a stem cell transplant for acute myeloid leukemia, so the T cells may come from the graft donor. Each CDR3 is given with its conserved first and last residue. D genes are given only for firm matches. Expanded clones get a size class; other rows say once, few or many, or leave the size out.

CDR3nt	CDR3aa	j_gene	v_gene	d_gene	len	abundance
TGTGCCAGCAGTTACTTCGACAGTATGAACACTGAAGCTTTCTTT	CASSYFDSMNTEAFF	TRBJ1-1	TRBV6-5	NA	15	many
TGTGCCAGCAGCGGGACCTCTCACGAGCAGTACTTC	CASSGTSHEQYF	TRBJ2-7	TRBV9	NA	12	NA
TGTGCCAGCAGCTTCGGGGTAGCGGAGAGGACCGGGGAGCTGTTTTTT	CASSFGVAERTGELFF	TRBJ2-2	TRBV3-1	NA	16	NA
TGTGCCAGCAAATGGACAGGGGTAGGCACTGAAGCTTTCTTT	CASKWTGVGTEAFF	TRBJ1-1	TRBV6-5	TRBD1	14	many
TGTGCCAGCAGATCCGGAGGGGATTGGACCCAGTACTTC	CASRSGGDWTQYF	TRBJ2-5	TRBV7-9	NA	13	NA
TGTGCCAGCAGCTTGGTCGGATCCCCTAATGAAAAACTGTTTTTT	CASSLVGSPNEKLFF	TRBJ1-4	TRBV5-6	NA	15	NA
TGTGCCACCAGCAGAGAAGGGACCGTGAAAGAGACCCAGTACTTC	CATSREGTVKETQYF	TRBJ2-5	TRBV15	NA	15	NA
TGCGCCAGCAGCCAAGATCTTGGAGGGATCCCCTACGAGCAGTACTTC	CASSQDLGGIPYEQYF	TRBJ2-7	TRBV4-3	NA	16	many
TGTGCCAGCAGTCCCTACAGGGGATATGGCTACACCTTC	CASSPYRGYGYTF	TRBJ1-2	TRBV6-1	TRBD1	13	NA
TGTGCCAGCAGCCCCTGGTTCGTCGATGAGCAGTTCTTC	CASSPWFVDEQFF	TRBJ2-1	TRBV12-3/TRBV12-4	NA	13	NA